This is a list of T cell receptor beta chains from one sample in a study of neurological immune-mediated disorders. MiXCR was run by TCRdb on the 5' RACE reads, yielding one entry per CDR3 protein. The table lists more than 30,000 distinct CDR3 sequences, about 4.8% of them singletons. Sequencing was done on a sample of PBMCs. The receptors derive from a man between 18 and 29 years old in good health. The CDR3 runs from the conserved cysteine through the conserved F or W.

j_call v_call cdr3_aa
TRBJ1-1 TRBV10-3 CAISESWGGIEAFF
TRBJ1-1 TRBV6-5 CASSPDDRGNTEAFF
TRBJ1-5 TRBV7-2 CASSRVGQGDQPQHF
TRBJ2-1 TRBV7-9 CASSGYNEQFF
TRBJ2-7 TRBV20-1 CSATLQGKGRLDEQYF
TRBJ2-5 TRBV6-5 CASSYSWRRPQETQYF
TRBJ1-5 TRBV19 CASSWGGLNQPQHF
TRBJ1-6 TRBV7-8 CASSVNKEESSYNSPLHF
TRBJ2-1 TRBV18 CASSPGRASYNEQFF
TRBJ2-7 TRBV11-2 CASSLAGTVTYEQYF